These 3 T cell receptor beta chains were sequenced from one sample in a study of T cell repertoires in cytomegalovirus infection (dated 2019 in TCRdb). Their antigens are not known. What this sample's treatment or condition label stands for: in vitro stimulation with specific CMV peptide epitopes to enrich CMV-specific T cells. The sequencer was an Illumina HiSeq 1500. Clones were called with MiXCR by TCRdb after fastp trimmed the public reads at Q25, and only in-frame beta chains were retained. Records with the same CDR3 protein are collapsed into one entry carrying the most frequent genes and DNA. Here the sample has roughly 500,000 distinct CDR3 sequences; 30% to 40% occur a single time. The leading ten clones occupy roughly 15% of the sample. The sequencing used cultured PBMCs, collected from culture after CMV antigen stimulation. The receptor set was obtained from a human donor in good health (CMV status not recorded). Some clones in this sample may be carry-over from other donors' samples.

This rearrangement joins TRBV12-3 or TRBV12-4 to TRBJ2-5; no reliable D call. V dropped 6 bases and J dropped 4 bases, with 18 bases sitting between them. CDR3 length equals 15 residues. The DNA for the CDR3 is TGTGCCAGCAGCTGGGCAGATTTTTCGGGAGAGACCCAGTACTTC. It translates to CASSWADFSGETQYF.

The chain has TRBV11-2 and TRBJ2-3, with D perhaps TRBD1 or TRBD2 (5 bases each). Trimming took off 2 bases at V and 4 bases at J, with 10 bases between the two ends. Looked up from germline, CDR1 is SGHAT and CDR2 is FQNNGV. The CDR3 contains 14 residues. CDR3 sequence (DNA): TGTGCCAGCAGCTTATGGGACGCTCCAGATACGCAGTATTTT. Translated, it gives CASSLWDAPDTQYF.

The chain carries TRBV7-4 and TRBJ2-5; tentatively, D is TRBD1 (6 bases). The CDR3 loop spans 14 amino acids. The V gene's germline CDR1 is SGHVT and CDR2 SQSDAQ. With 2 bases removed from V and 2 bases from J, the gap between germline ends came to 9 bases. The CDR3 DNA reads TGTGCCAGCAGCTTAAGACAGGAGCAAGAGACCCAGTACTTC. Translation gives CASSLRQEQETQYF.